These 26 T cell receptor beta chains share one sample of origin, sequenced in a study of blood T cell repertoires in COVID-19. Assay used: immunoSEQ multiplex PCR; TCRdb lists only in-frame clones, some missing. This sample has about 300,000 clones, with around 92% found just once. Material: PBMCs or T cells enriched from blood (not recorded which). These receptors were taken from a woman aged 50 to 60 who had been exposed to COVID-19.

The V gene is TRBV4-1, the J gene TRBJ2-3, with TRBD2 matching 12 bases. The germline V gene has CDR1 MGHRA and CDR2 YSYEKL. With 4 bases clipped from V and 1 base from J, the junction kept 15 bases outside the gene matches. The CDR3 extends over 20 amino acids. The CDR3 DNA sequence: TGCGCCAGCAGCCGAATCAATGGGGCTAGCGGGGGGGCGGGCACAGATACGCAGTATTTT. Protein: CASSRINGASGGAGTDTQYF.

The chain uses TRBV12-3 or TRBV12-4 and TRBJ1-6; a possible D gene is TRBD1 (6 bases). The CDR3 consists of 13 residues. Trimming stripped 10 bases from V and 7 bases from J, with 14 bases between. The CDR3 loop is CATSAGANSPLHF. CDR3 DNA: TGTGCCACCTCGGCGGGGGCAAATTCACCCCTCCACTTT.

The table lists this clone with a count of one. The chain joins TRBV21-1 to TRBJ1-4; the table's TRBD1 call for D was not verified on the DNA. TRBV21-1 is an annotated pseudogene. CDR3 length equals 22 residues. The CDR3 DNA follows: TGTGCCAGCAGCAAAGCGCGGTTTTCGGGACACTCCCCGAGGGTAACTAATGAAAAACTGTTTTTT. The encoded protein is CASSKARFSGHSPRVTNEKLFF.

The chain is built from TRBV27 and TRBJ1-2, with a weak D call TRBD1 (6 bases). Germline values: CDR1 MNHEY, CDR2 SMNVEV (reference sequence). V was cut by 6 bases and J by 4 bases, with 12 bases left in between. The CDR3 consists of 13 residues. The CDR3: CASSRGQPYGYTF. The CDR3 DNA is TGTGCCAGCAGCCGTGGACAGCCCTATGGCTACACCTTC.

The chain links TRBV12-3 or TRBV12-4 to TRBJ1-5; the match to TRBD1 covers 10 bases. Unmatched junction bases numbered 3, after V lost 6 bases and J lost 7 bases. This CDR3 has 13 residues. The CDR3 DNA sequence: TGTGCCAGCAGAGGACAGGGGGGGCAGCCCCAGCATTTT. Its protein product is CASRGQGGQPQHF.

The CDR3: CASSPAGQGLGLGNQPQHF. The DNA for the CDR3 is TGTGCCAGCTCACCTGCGGGACAGGGCCTCGGCTTGGGCAATCAGCCCCAGCATTTT. The V call is TRBV18, the J call TRBJ1-5, with 9 positions matching TRBD1. The germline V gene encodes CDR1 KGHSH and CDR2 LQKENI. The CDR3 is 19 residues long. The trim removed 3 bases at V and 2 bases at J, leaving 14 bases unmatched.

The chain uses TRBV3-1 (or the pseudogene TRBV3-2) and TRBJ1-1; tentative D call: TRBD1 (6 bases). V shed 0 bases and J shed 4 bases, with 18 bases lying between them. CDR3 length equals 17 residues. Germline CDR1 and CDR2: LGHDT and YNNKEL (reference sequence). DNA of the CDR3: TGTGCCAGCAGCCAAGATTGGGCAGGGGACCGAGTCACTGAAGCTTTCTTT. Translating it yields CASSQDWAGDRVTEAFF.

The chain is built from TRBV10-3 and TRBJ1-5; D possibly corresponds to TRBD1 (5 bases). From germline, CDR1 is ENHRY and CDR2 SYGVKD. V was clipped by 7 bases and J by 6 bases, with 13 bases between them. CDR3 length equals 13 residues. This CDR3 is CAIKETESQPQHF. The CDR3 nucleotides are TGTGCCATCAAGGAGACAGAAAGTCAGCCCCAGCATTTT.

V usage is TRBV28 and J usage is TRBJ2-1; D remains ambiguous. Looked up from germline, CDR1 is MDHEN and CDR2 is SYDVKM. V gave up 1 base and J gave up 7 bases, with 11 bases separating them. The CDR3 consists of 14 residues. The CDR3 coding sequence is TGTGCCAGCAGTTTATACGTGGGCCGGAATGAGCAGTTCTTC. Translated: CASSLYVGRNEQFF.

The CDR3 region is CASSPVAGKSTEAFF. CDR3 in DNA: TGTGCCAGCTCACCGGTAGCAGGGAAGTCTACTGAAGCTTTCTTT. V gene TRBV18 combines with J gene TRBJ1-1; D perhaps matches TRBD1 (5 bases). V gave up 3 bases and J gave up 5 bases, with 16 bases separating them. CDR1 is KGHSH and CDR2 is LQKENI in the germline V gene. The CDR3 is made up of 15 amino acids. Using reference TRBV18 and TRBJ1-1 for the parts outside the CDR3, the full variable domain is NAGVMQNPRHLVRRRGQEARLRCSPMKGHSHVYWYRQLPEEGLKFMVYLQKENIIDESGMPKERFSAEFPKEGPSILRIQQVVRGDSAAYFCASSPVAGKSTEAFFGQGTRLTVV.

The rearrangement uses TRBV25-1 and TRBJ2-5; D might be TRBD1 (6 bases). Germline loops: CDR1 MGHDK, CDR2 SYGVNS. V gave up 8 bases and J gave up 5 bases, with 18 bases separating them. CDR3 size: 14 residues. The DNA for the CDR3 is TGTGCCAGCGGGCGAGGGGGTCCCGGGGAGACCCAGTACTTC. Residues: CASGRGGPGETQYF.

Only a few counts were recorded for this clone. The chain is built from TRBV5-6 and TRBJ1-2; 8 bases map to TRBD1. The CDR3 spans 16 residues. Looked up from germline, CDR1 is SGHDT and CDR2 is YYEEEE. With 0 bases clipped from V and 0 bases from J, the junction kept 4 bases outside the gene matches. Here the CDR3 reads CASSLDRGYANYGYTF. CDR3 bases: TGTGCCAGCAGCTTGGACAGGGGGTATGCTAACTATGGCTACACCTTC.

This rearrangement joins TRBV9 to TRBJ1-2; D ambiguous. V lost 1 base, J lost 4 bases, and 8 bases lay in between. The CDR3 consists of 13 residues. Germline V gene sequence: CDR1 SGDLS, CDR2 YYNGEE. In nucleotides, the CDR3 is TGTGCCAGCAGCGTAATCCCCTCCTATGGCTACACCTTC. Translated, it gives CASSVIPSYGYTF.

This chain joins TRBV11-1 and TRBJ2-7; TRBD1 is a possible D gene (6 bases). This CDR3 comprises 13 residues. Trimming pared 2 bases from V and 10 bases from J, leaving 15 bases between. In germline, CDR1 is SGHAT, CDR2 FQDESV (reference sequence). The CDR3 loop is CASSLPDSQKQYF. The DNA for the CDR3 is TGTGCCAGCAGCTTACCGGACAGTCAAAAACAGTACTTC.

V gene TRBV12-3 or TRBV12-4 combines with J gene TRBJ1-5; no definite D call. The CDR3 has 13 amino acids. V shed 3 bases and J shed 3 bases, with 6 bases lying between them. CDR3 protein: CASSLGFNQPQHF. In DNA form, the CDR3 reads TGTGCCAGCAGTTTGGGCTTCAATCAGCCCCAGCATTTT.

A single count supports this clone. The chain combines TRBV4-1 with TRBJ1-1; possible D gene TRBD1, 6 bases. This CDR3 is 14 amino acids long. Germline CDR1 MGHRA, CDR2 YSYEKL. V was pared by 4 bases and J by 1 base, with 10 bases between. In nucleotides, the CDR3 is TGCGCCAGCAGCCTGCAGACAGGGAACACTGAAGCTTTCTTT. Translating gives CASSLQTGNTEAFF.

The rearrangement joins TRBV7-2 to TRBJ1-3, with a tentative D call TRBD1 (5 bases). CDR1 SGHTA and CDR2 FQGNSA come from the germline V gene. This CDR3 has 15 amino acids. V lost 7 bases and J 4 bases, leaving 17 bases between the germline ends. In DNA form, the CDR3 reads TGTGCCAGCAAACTGCAGGGTAACGGGGGAAACACCATATATTTT. As protein: CASKLQGNGGNTIYF.

The chain is built from TRBV25-1 and TRBJ2-7, with D possibly TRBD1 on 6 matching bases. The V and J ends lost 8 bases and 7 bases respectively, with 18 bases between them. The germline V gene has CDR1 MGHDK and CDR2 SYGVNS. The CDR3 loop spans 13 amino acids. CDR3 bases: TGTGCCAGCTTAGACAGGTTGGGTTTGGAGCAGTACTTC. This codes for CASLDRLGLEQYF.

The chain carries TRBV7-9 and TRBJ1-1, with D uncertain. The CDR3 sequence is 13 residues long. The germline V and J ends were trimmed by 10 bases and 1 base, with 13 bases remaining between them. The V gene's germline CDR1 is SEHNR and CDR2 FQNEAQ (reference sequence). CDR3 protein: CATLPGRNTEAFF. The DNA of the CDR3 is TGTGCCACCCTCCCCGGTCGGAACACTGAAGCTTTCTTT. Full variable domain (remainder filled in from reference TRBV7-9 and TRBJ1-1): DTGVSQNPRHKITKRGQNVTFRCDPISEHNRLYWYRQTLGQGPEFLTYFQNEAQLEKSRLLSDRFSAERPKGSFSTLEIQRTEQGDSAMYLCATLPGRNTEAFFGQGTRLTVV.

V gene TRBV4-1 combines with J gene TRBJ1-2, with TRBD1 matching over 8 bases. V lost 2 bases and J lost 3; bases outside the gene matches: 8. The CDR3 consists of 16 residues. Germline values: CDR1 MGHRA, CDR2 YSYEKL. Written as DNA, the CDR3 is TGCGCCAGCAGCCAACCCCAGGGGGCTCAGGACTATGGCTACACCTTC. Translating it yields CASSQPQGAQDYGYTF.

The chain joins TRBV4-1 to TRBJ1-6, with D tentatively TRBD1 (6 bases). CDR3 length equals 16 residues. V dropped 0 bases and J dropped 10 bases, with 16 bases sitting between them. Germline CDR1 is MGHRA and CDR2 is YSYEKL. The CDR3 DNA sequence: TGCGCCAGCAGCCAAGATGGAGGCAGGGGTTCCTCACCCCTCCACTTT. Its protein is CASSQDGGRGSSPLHF.

The chain uses TRBV9 and TRBJ2-1; 10 bases are shared with TRBD1. CDR1 is SGDLS, CDR2 YYNGEE, per germline. V was clipped by 3 bases and J by 1 base; unmatched bases: 4. This CDR3 region has 16 residues. CDR3 nucleotide sequence: TGTGCCAGCAGCGAACAGGGACAGGGGTCCTACAATGAGCAGTTCTTC. It is translated as CASSEQGQGSYNEQFF.

J is TRBJ2-7 and V is TRBV2, with unresolved D. This CDR3 region has 14 residues. Trimming shortened V by 1 base and J by 3 bases, and 10 bases separated the two germline ends. CDR1 SNHLY and CDR2 FYNNEI come from the germline V gene. The CDR3 coding sequence is TGTGCCAGCAGTGAAGGTCCCGGCGGCTACGAGCAGTACTTC. Residues: CASSEGPGGYEQYF. The full variable domain, in which reference TRBV2 and TRBJ2-7 provide the parts outside the CDR3, is EPEVTQTPSHQVTQMGQEVILRCVPISNHLYFYWYRQILGQKVEFLVSFYNNEISEKSEIFDDQFSVERPDGSNFTLKIRSTKLEDSAMYFCASSEGPGGYEQYFGPGTRLTVT.

The genes are TRBV5-4 and TRBJ1-5; D unresolved. V was pared by 0 bases and J by 5 bases, with 6 bases between. Germline CDR1 and CDR2: SGHNT and YYREEE (reference sequence). This CDR3 is built from 13 residues. As DNA, the CDR3 is TGTGCCAGCAGCTTGGGTCTCGATCAGCCCCAGCATTTT. Its translation is CASSLGLDQPQHF. Using reference TRBV5-4 and TRBJ1-5 for the parts outside the CDR3, the full variable domain is ETGVTQSPTHLIKTRGQQVTLRCSSQSGHNTVSWYQQALGQGPQFIFQYYREEENGRGNFPPRFSGLQFPNYSSELNVNALELDDSALYLCASSLGLDQPQHFGDGTRLSIL.

The rearrangement joins TRBV5-1 to TRBJ1-4, with 9 bases matching TRBD1. Germline CDR1 and CDR2: SGHRS and YFSETQ. This CDR3 is built from 18 residues. J was trimmed by 0 bases and V by 4 bases; bases with no gene match: 10. As DNA, the CDR3 is TGCGCCAGCAGCCGGAGGACAGGGGCGGGGGCAACTAATGAAAAACTGTTTTTT. This encodes CASSRRTGAGATNEKLFF.

The chain carries TRBV6-2 or TRBV6-3 and TRBJ2-1, with 9 bases matching TRBD2. The CDR3 covers 18 residues. Germline CDR1 MNHEY, CDR2 SVGEGT. V was pared by 5 bases and J by 4 bases, with 15 bases of the junction left unmatched. The CDR3 here is CASSAPVSRGGLYNEQFF. The CDR3 DNA sequence: TGTGCCAGCAGTGCCCCTGTGTCGCGGGGGGGCCTATACAATGAGCAGTTCTTC.